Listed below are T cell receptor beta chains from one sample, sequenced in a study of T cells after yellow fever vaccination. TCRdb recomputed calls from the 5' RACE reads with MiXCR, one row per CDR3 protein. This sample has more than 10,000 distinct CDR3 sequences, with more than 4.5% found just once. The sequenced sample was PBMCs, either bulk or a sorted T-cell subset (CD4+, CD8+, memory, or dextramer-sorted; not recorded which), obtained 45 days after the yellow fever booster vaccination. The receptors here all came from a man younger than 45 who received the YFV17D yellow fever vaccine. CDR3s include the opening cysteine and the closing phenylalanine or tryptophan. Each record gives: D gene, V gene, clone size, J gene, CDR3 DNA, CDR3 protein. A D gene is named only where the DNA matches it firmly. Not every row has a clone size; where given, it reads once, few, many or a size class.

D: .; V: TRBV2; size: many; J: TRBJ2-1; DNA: TGTGCCAGCAGCTTGAAGTCAGCGGCCAGCTCCTACAATGAGCAGTTCTTC; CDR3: CASSLKSAASSYNEQFF
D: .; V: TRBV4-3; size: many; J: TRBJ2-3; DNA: TGCGCCAGCAGCCAAGTCTGGGGGGCGCCTAGGGATACGCAGTATTTT; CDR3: CASSQVWGAPRDTQYF
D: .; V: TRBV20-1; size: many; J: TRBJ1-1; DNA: TGCAGTGCCCCGTATCCGGGACCAATGAACACTGAAGCTTTCTTT; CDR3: CSAPYPGPMNTEAFF
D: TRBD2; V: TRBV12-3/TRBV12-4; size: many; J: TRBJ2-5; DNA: TGTGCCAGCAGTTTGACTAGCGGGAGGGGCGCCCAGTACTTC; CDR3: CASSLTSGRGAQYF
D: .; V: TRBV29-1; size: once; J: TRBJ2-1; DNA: TGCAGCGCCGAAGGAAACAACAATGAGCAGTTCTTC; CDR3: CSAEGNNNEQFF
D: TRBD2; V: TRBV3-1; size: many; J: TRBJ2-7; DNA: TGTGCCAGCAGCCTAGACGGGGCTGCGGGAGGTGCGGAGCAGTACTTC; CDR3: CASSLDGAAGGAEQYF
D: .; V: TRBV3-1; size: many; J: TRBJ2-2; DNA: TGTGCCAGCAGCCATCCCCCCCCCTTAGGGGAGCTGTTTTTT; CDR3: CASSHPPPLGELFF
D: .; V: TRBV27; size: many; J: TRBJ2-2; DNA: TGTGCCAGCAGTCTCCGGGGGGCGACCGGGGAGCTGTTTTTT; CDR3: CASSLRGATGELFF
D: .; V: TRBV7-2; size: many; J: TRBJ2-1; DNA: TGTGCCAGCAGCTTGTATATTTACAATGAGCAGTTCTTC; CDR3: CASSLYIYNEQFF
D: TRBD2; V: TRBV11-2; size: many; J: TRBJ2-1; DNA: TGTGCCAGCAGCTTAGATGAACCGAGCGGGAGGGACTACAATGAGCAGTTCTTC; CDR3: CASSLDEPSGRDYNEQFF
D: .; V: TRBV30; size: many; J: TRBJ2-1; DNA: TGTGCCTGGAGTGTGGGAATCATCGATGAGCAGTTCTTC; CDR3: CAWSVGIIDEQFF
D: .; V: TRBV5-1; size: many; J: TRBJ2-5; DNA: TGCGCCAGCAGCCCTAGCACAGGAAAGTACCAAGAGACCCAGTACTTC; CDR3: CASSPSTGKYQETQYF
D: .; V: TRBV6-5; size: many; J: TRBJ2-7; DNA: TGTGCCAGCAGTTACGGGCAGGCACACTACGAGCAGTACTTC; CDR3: CASSYGQAHYEQYF
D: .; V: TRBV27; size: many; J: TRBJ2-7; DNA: TGTGCCAGCAGCCGGACGGGGTTGGACGAGCAGTACTTC; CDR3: CASSRTGLDEQYF
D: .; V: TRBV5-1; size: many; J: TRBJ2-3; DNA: TGCGCCAGCAGCTTGTCAAAGGCCACAGATACGCAGTATTTT; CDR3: CASSLSKATDTQYF
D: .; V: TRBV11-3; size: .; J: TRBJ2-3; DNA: TGTGCCAGCAGAGCCAGTAAGGGGACGCAGTATTTT; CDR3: CASRASKGTQYF
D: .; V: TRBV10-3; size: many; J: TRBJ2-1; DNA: TGTGCCACACGGGCCTCAGGAGGTGGTGATAATGAGCAGTTCTTC; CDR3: CATRASGGGDNEQFF
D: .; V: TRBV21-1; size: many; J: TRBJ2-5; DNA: TGTGCCAGCAGCGGGACTAGCACACAAGAGACCCAGTACTTC; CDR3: CASSGTSTQETQYF
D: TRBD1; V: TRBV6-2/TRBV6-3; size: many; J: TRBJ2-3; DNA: TGTGCCAGCAGTTACTTCAAGGCCACCGGGACAGTCCCATTAGATACGCAGTATTTT; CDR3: CASSYFKATGTVPLDTQYF
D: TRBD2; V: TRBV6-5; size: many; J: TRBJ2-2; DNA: TGTGCCACCGATCGGACTAGCGGGAGGGAGGACACCGGGGAGCTGTTTTTT; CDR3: CATDRTSGREDTGELFF
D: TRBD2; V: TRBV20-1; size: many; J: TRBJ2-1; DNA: TGCAGTGCTACACCGGGTCAGCGGGAGGCCTACAATGAGCAGTTCTTC; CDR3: CSATPGQREAYNEQFF
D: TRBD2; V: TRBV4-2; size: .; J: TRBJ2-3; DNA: TGTGCCATGGGCCCCAGGCTCTGGACTAGCGGGAGCGGCGATACGCAGTATTTT; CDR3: CAMGPRLWTSGSGDTQYF
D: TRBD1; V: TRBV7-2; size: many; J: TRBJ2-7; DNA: TGTGCCAGCAGCCCGGACAGGTTCCCTTCCTACGAGCAGTACTTC; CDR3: CASSPDRFPSYEQYF
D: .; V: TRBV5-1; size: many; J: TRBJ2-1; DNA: TGCGCCAGCAGCCCCCCTCGAGGGGGAGACTACAATGAGCAGTTCTTC; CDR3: CASSPPRGGDYNEQFF
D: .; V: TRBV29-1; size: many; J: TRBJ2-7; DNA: TGCAGCGTTGCCCCCGAGGGGGGGCGCCACGAGCAGTACTTC; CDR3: CSVAPEGGRHEQYF
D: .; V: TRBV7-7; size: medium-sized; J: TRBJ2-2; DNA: TGTGCTAGCAGCTTACTCTGGGACACCGGGGAGCTGTTTTTT; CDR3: CASSLLWDTGELFF
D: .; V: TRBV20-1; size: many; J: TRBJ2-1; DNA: TGCAGTGCCGACGTTTCCTACAATGAGCAGTTCTTC; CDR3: CSADVSYNEQFF
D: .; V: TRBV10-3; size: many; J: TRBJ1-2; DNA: TGTGCCATCAGTGAGTCGGGTGCAGGGATCTCCTATGGCTACACCTTC; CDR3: CAISESGAGISYGYTF